Each of the 21 T cell receptor beta chains below was sequenced from the same sample in a study of blood T cell repertoires in COVID-19. Profiling relied on immunoSEQ multiplex PCR, and the TCRdb table lists in-frame clones only, not all of them. This table holds 150,000 to 200,000 clones, 84% found once. Sequenced input: PBMCs or T cells enriched from blood (not recorded which). All receptors come from a young woman who had been exposed to COVID-19.

This chain connects TRBV27 to TRBJ2-7; D perhaps matches TRBD1 (6 bases). This CDR3 contains 14 residues. Deletions cut 5 bases from V and 7 bases from J, with 18 bases between. CDR1 is MNHEY, CDR2 SMNVEV, per germline (reference sequence). In nucleotides, the CDR3 is TGTGCCAGCAGTGTCCTCCAGGGGTCGGGGGAGCAGTACTTC. Encoded protein: CASSVLQGSGEQYF.

The V gene is TRBV27, the J gene TRBJ2-3, with D perhaps TRBD2 (6 bases). CDR1 MNHEY and CDR2 SMNVEV come from the germline V gene (reference sequence). The CDR3 loop spans 12 amino acids. The germline V and J ends were trimmed by 8 bases and 4 bases, with 10 bases remaining between them. CDR3 DNA: TGTGCCAGCTGGGGGGTGCCAGATACGCAGTATTTT. It codes for CASWGVPDTQYF.

The V and J genes are TRBV4-3 and TRBJ1-2; D not resolved. V was cut by 0 bases and J by 6 bases, with 17 bases left in between. From germline, CDR1 is LGHNA and CDR2 YSLEER. The CDR3 length is 16 residues. CDR3 region: CASSQDIYRGSNGYTF. CDR3 DNA sequence: TGCGCCAGCAGCCAAGATATATATAGAGGGTCTAATGGCTACACCTTC.

The CDR3 DNA is TGTGCCAGCAGATCCGGGACAGGGGGCTTTCATCAGCCCCAGCATTTT. Translating gives CASRSGTGGFHQPQHF. The chain recombines TRBV6-6 with TRBJ1-5; TRBD1 matches 12 bases. The V gene's germline CDR1 is MNHNY and CDR2 SVGAGI (reference sequence). The CDR3 sequence is 16 residues long. Trimming removed 6 bases from V and 5 bases from J; junction bases left unmatched: 8.

The rearrangement joins TRBV3-1 (or the pseudogene TRBV3-2) to TRBJ2-6, with TRBD2 identical over 7 bases. Germline trimming cut 5 bases from V and 0 bases from J; bases unmatched to any gene: 4. The germline gives CDR1 LGHDT, CDR2 YNNKEL (reference sequence). CDR3 size: 16 residues. The CDR3 spells CASSGGESSGANVLTF. The CDR3 nucleotides are TGTGCCAGCAGCGGGGGGGAAAGCTCTGGGGCCAACGTCCTGACTTTC.

The chain recombines TRBV6-5 with TRBJ2-1; D may be TRBD2 (6 bases). Per the germline V gene, CDR1 is MNHEY and CDR2 is SVGAGI. This CDR3 is built from 14 residues. With 2 bases removed from V and 9 bases from J, the gap between germline ends came to 14 bases. The CDR3, as DNA: TGTGCCAGCAGTTACAGGGCAGCCGGGGGTGAGCAGTTCTTC. Protein sequence: CASSYRAAGGEQFF.

The V call is TRBV4-3, the J call TRBJ1-2, with 10 bases aligning to TRBD1. Germline values: CDR1 LGHNA, CDR2 YSLEER. V trimming: 1 base; J trimming: 11 bases; junction bases outside the gene matches: 7. The CDR3 length is 14 residues. CDR3 region: CASSQGGTGEEYTF. CDR3 nucleotide sequence: TGCGCCAGCAGCCAAGGGGGGACAGGGGAGGAGTACACCTTC.

V is TRBV15 and J is TRBJ2-3; a weak D match, TRBD1 (7 bases). The germline V gene has CDR1 LNHNV and CDR2 YYDKDF (reference sequence). Trimming shortened V by 1 base and J by 4 bases, and 21 bases separated the two germline ends. The CDR3 is made up of 18 amino acids. The CDR3 sequence: CATSRARGGGGLSDTQYF. The DNA for the CDR3 is TGTGCCACCAGCAGAGCACGTGGTGGAGGGGGCCTGTCAGATACGCAGTATTTT.

The genes are TRBV12-3 or TRBV12-4 and TRBJ2-1; D ambiguous. This CDR3 contains 13 residues. V was trimmed by 5 bases and J by 7 bases, leaving 12 bases between them. CDR3 residues: CASSIPGRNEQFF. DNA for the CDR3: TGTGCCAGCAGTATCCCGGGTAGAAATGAGCAGTTCTTC.

The gene calls are TRBV5-6 and TRBJ1-1; no clear D. Germline CDR1 SGHDT, CDR2 YYEEEE. This CDR3 spans 13 amino acids. Trimming took off 7 bases at V and 1 base at J, with 11 bases between the two ends. The CDR3 sequence: CASVDTPNTEAFF. The CDR3 bases are TGTGCCAGCGTCGACACGCCGAACACTGAAGCTTTCTTT. The complete variable domain, with remaining parts taken from reference TRBV5-6 and TRBJ1-1, reads DAGVTQSPTHLIKTRGQQVTLRCSPKSGHDTVSWYQQALGQGPQFIFQYYEEEERQRGNFPDRFSGHQFPNYSSELNVNALLLGDSALYLCASVDTPNTEAFFGQGTRLTVV.

The chain employs TRBV19 and TRBJ1-2; D perhaps matches TRBD1 (6 bases). Germline CDR1 is LNHDA and CDR2 is SQIVND (reference sequence). CDR3 length: 14 residues. Trimming pared 4 bases from V and 3 bases from J, leaving 12 bases between. The CDR3 protein is CASSTPDSYYGYTF. In DNA form, the CDR3 reads TGTGCCAGTAGTACCCCGGACAGCTACTATGGCTACACCTTC.

This sequence joins TRBV4-3 and TRBJ2-3; 8 bases agree with TRBD2. This CDR3 has 15 residues. V dropped 3 bases and J dropped 0; count of bases not matched to a gene: 2. The germline V gene encodes CDR1 LGHNA and CDR2 YSLEER. In nucleotides, the CDR3 is TGCGCCAGCAGCCATAGCGGGGAGAGCACAGATACGCAGTATTTT. Its translation: CASSHSGESTDTQYF.

The chain recombines TRBV10-1 with TRBJ1-1, with D perhaps TRBD1 (6 bases). The CDR3 extends over 14 amino acids. Trimming cost V 2 bases and J 1 base, with 8 bases left between them. The germline V gene encodes CDR1 WNHNN and CDR2 SYGVQD (reference sequence). This CDR3 is CASSETGKNTEAFF. The CDR3 DNA reads as TGCGCCAGCAGTGAGACAGGGAAGAACACTGAAGCTTTCTTT.

V is TRBV29-1 and J is TRBJ1-2; D unresolved. Trimming left V 3 bases short and J 0 bases short, with 8 bases between. CDR1 SQVTM and CDR2 ANQGSEA come from the germline V gene. The CDR3 extends over 13 amino acids. The CDR3 DNA reads TGCAGCGTTGAGCAGGATACTAACTATGGCTACACCTTC. Its translation is CSVEQDTNYGYTF.

This clone appeared once. The V and J genes are TRBV3-1 (or the pseudogene TRBV3-2) and TRBJ2-3; 7 nucleotides line up with TRBD2. This CDR3 region has 15 residues. CDR1 and CDR2 (germline): LGHDT, YNNKEL (reference sequence). V dropped 0 bases and J dropped 7; count of bases not matched to a gene: 7. CDR3 DNA sequence: TGTGCCAGCAGCCAAGATAGCACTAGCGTCAATACGCAGTATTTT. The encoded protein is CASSQDSTSVNTQYF.

The V gene is TRBV5-1, the J gene TRBJ2-2; 9 bases are a match to TRBD1. The V gene end was trimmed by 4 bases and the J gene end by 4 bases; junction bases not matched to a gene: 2. Germline CDR1 SGHRS, CDR2 YFSETQ. This CDR3 is built from 14 residues. In DNA, the CDR3 is TGCGCCAGCAGCCCGACAGGGGGCACCGGGGAGCTGTTTTTT. Its translation is CASSPTGGTGELFF. Combining the CDR3 with reference TRBV5-1 and TRBJ2-2 gives the whole variable domain KAGVTQTPRYLIKTRGQQVTLSCSPISGHRSVSWYQQTPGQGLQFLFEYFSETQRNKGNFPGRFSGRQFSNSRSEMNVSTLELGDSALYLCASSPTGGTGELFFGEGSRLTVL.

The chain has TRBV9 and TRBJ1-2, with 7 bases matching TRBD1. The germline gives CDR1 SGDLS, CDR2 YYNGEE. V was pared by 0 bases and J by 3 bases, with 5 bases of the junction left unmatched. The CDR3 totals 15 residues. This CDR3 is CASSVEIGTDYGYTF. In DNA form, the CDR3 reads TGTGCCAGCAGCGTAGAAATTGGGACAGACTATGGCTACACCTTC.

The V call is TRBV11-2, the J call TRBJ2-2; 9 bases agree with TRBD2. The CDR3 consists of 17 residues. J lost 5 bases, V lost 5 bases, and 12 bases had no gene match. Germline V gene sequence: CDR1 SGHAT, CDR2 FQNNGV. CDR3: CASSQPTAGGRTGELFF. In DNA form, the CDR3 reads TGTGCCAGCAGCCAGCCCACGGCGGGGGGGCGGACCGGGGAGCTGTTTTTT.

This chain joins TRBV10-3 and TRBJ2-1; tentatively, D is TRBD2 (7 bases). Germline loops: CDR1 ENHRY, CDR2 SYGVKD. This CDR3 has 16 amino acids. Trimming cost V 3 bases and J 2 bases, with 14 bases left between them. DNA of the CDR3: TGTGCCATCAGTGATAAGGGGGGGTCCACCTACAATGAGCAGTTCTTC. This translates into CAISDKGGSTYNEQFF.

This rearrangement joins TRBV4-1 to TRBJ2-5, with 13 bases identical to TRBD2. The CDR3 runs 17 residues. The V gene's germline CDR1 is MGHRA and CDR2 YSYEKL. J lost 5 bases, V lost 2 bases, and 8 bases had no gene match. CDR3 in amino acids: CASSQLTSGGPRETQYF. CDR3 coding DNA: TGCGCCAGCAGCCAATTGACTAGCGGGGGGCCTAGGGAGACCCAGTACTTC.

This clone showed up just a few times. The chain is built from TRBV5-8 and TRBJ1-3; 7 bases are a match to TRBD1. The CDR3 loop spans 15 amino acids. Germline V gene lookup returns CDR1 SGHTS and CDR2 YDEGEE. V lost 4 bases and J lost 4; bases outside the gene matches: 8. The CDR3 DNA follows: TGTGCCAGCAGCACACCCGACAGGGCCGGAAACACCATATATTTT. Encoded protein: CASSTPDRAGNTIYF.